These 21 T cell receptor beta chains were all obtained from the same sample, sequenced in a study of blood T cell repertoires in COVID-19. Sequencing used immunoSEQ multiplex PCR; TCRdb keeps in-frame clones, though not all of them. The table lists 95,000 to 150,000 clones, roughly 83% of them singletons. The sequenced sample consisted of peripheral blood. The receptor source for this set is a man aged 40-49 years with active or convalescent COVID-19.

This clone was seen once. This sequence joins TRBV9 and TRBJ2-7, with D uncertain. Trimming removed 0 bases from V and 2 bases from J, with 12 bases in between. The CDR3 has 15 amino acids. Germline assignment: CDR1 SGDLS and CDR2 YYNGEE. The CDR3 bases are TGTGCCAGCAGCGTAGACCCAAGCGTCGCCTACGAGCAGTACTTC. Protein sequence: CASSVDPSVAYEQYF.

This clone was observed a single time. The rearrangement links TRBV7-9 to TRBJ2-2; 8 bases are shared with TRBD2. The CDR3 is 12 residues long. The V and J ends lost 4 bases and 8 bases, in that order; junction bases with no gene match: 0. The V gene's germline CDR1 is SEHNR and CDR2 FQNEAQ (reference sequence). The DNA of the CDR3 is TGTGCCAGCAGCTCTAGCGGGGGGGAGCTGTTTTTT. Its protein product is CASSSSGGELFF.

The V call is TRBV19, the J call TRBJ1-6; 8 nucleotides line up with TRBD1. CDR1 is LNHDA and CDR2 is SQIVND in the germline V gene (reference sequence). J lost 10 bases, V lost 10 bases, and 12 bases had no gene match. The CDR3 covers 14 residues. CDR3 coding DNA: TGTGCCACCGCAGGGGCAGGGGGCAGCTCACCCCTCCACTTT. Its protein is CATAGAGGSSPLHF. Drawing the rest from reference TRBV19 and TRBJ1-6, the complete variable domain is DGGITQSPKYLFRKEGQNVTLSCEQNLNHDAMYWYRQDPGQGLRLIYYSQIVNDFQKGDIAEGYSVSREKKESFPLTVTSAQKNPTAFYLCATAGAGGSSPLHFGNGTRLTVT.

The chain has TRBV10-3 and TRBJ1-2; tentatively, D is TRBD1 (6 bases). The germline V gene encodes CDR1 ENHRY and CDR2 SYGVKD. The ends were cut back, 4 bases at V and 0 bases at J, with 18 bases in the middle. The CDR3 covers 17 residues. CDR3 DNA: TGTGCCATCAGTGCAGGGGCGACACTTCGAACTAACTATGGCTACACCTTC. Amino acids: CAISAGATLRTNYGYTF.

V usage is TRBV18 and J usage is TRBJ1-1; 7 bases agree with TRBD1. This CDR3 has 16 amino acids. Trimming cost V 3 bases and J 2 bases; bases outside gene matches: 9. Per germline, CDR1 KGHSH and CDR2 LQKENI. The chain's CDR3 is CASSPTDRSLNTEAFF. In DNA, the CDR3 is TGTGCCAGCTCACCCACGGACAGGTCCTTAAACACTGAAGCTTTCTTT. The full variable domain, its missing parts supplied by reference TRBV18 and TRBJ1-1, is NAGVMQNPRHLVRRRGQEARLRCSPMKGHSHVYWYRQLPEEGLKFMVYLQKENIIDESGMPKERFSAEFPKEGPSILRIQQVVRGDSAAYFCASSPTDRSLNTEAFFGQGTRLTVV.

J is TRBJ1-1 and V is TRBV11-3; 8 bases line up with TRBD1. The J segment lost 4 bases and the V segment lost 3 bases, leaving 7 bases of the junction unmatched. Germline V CDR1 and CDR2: SGHNT, YENEEA. The CDR3 runs 15 residues. CDR3 region: CASSFGGQAGTEAFF. The CDR3, as DNA: TGTGCCAGCAGCTTCGGGGGACAGGCCGGCACTGAAGCTTTCTTT.

The chain couples TRBV5-6 to TRBJ1-2; D may be TRBD1 (6 bases). The germline CDR1 and CDR2 sequences are SGHDT and YYEEEE. The CDR3 is 15 residues long. V gave up 4 bases and J gave up 3 bases, with 16 bases separating them. CDR3 coding DNA: TGTGCCAGCAGCCAACGGGGGGGCTCAGACTATGGCTACACCTTC. Its protein is CASSQRGGSDYGYTF. The full variable domain, its missing parts supplied by reference TRBV5-6 and TRBJ1-2, is DAGVTQSPTHLIKTRGQQVTLRCSPKSGHDTVSWYQQALGQGPQFIFQYYEEEERQRGNFPDRFSGHQFPNYSSELNVNALLLGDSALYLCASSQRGGSDYGYTFGSGTRLTVV.

The CDR3 protein is CASSSQGRDTQYF. The CDR3 region has the DNA TGTGCCAGCAGCTCCCAGGGGCGCGATACGCAGTATTTT. The J gene is TRBJ2-3, the V gene TRBV7-2, with TRBD1 as a possible D gene (6 bases). Trimming took 4 bases from V and 6 from J, leaving 11 bases between them. The CDR3 contains 13 residues. Looked up from germline, CDR1 is SGHTA and CDR2 is FQGNSA.

This clone was seen just once. The chain is built from TRBV4-1 and TRBJ1-3, with no clear D. The length of the CDR3 is 13 residues. Trimming stripped 1 base from V and 10 bases from J, with 11 bases between. The V gene's germline CDR1 is MGHRA and CDR2 YSYEKL. Written as DNA, the CDR3 is TGCGCCAGCAGCCAAGGAGGGAGAGGGACCATATATTTT. It is translated as CASSQGGRGTIYF.

This clone was recorded once. This chain uses TRBV5-1 with TRBJ2-1; 12 bases agree with TRBD2. V was clipped by 3 bases and J by 5 bases; unmatched bases: 6. CDR1 and CDR2 from the germline V gene are SGHRS and YFSETQ. The CDR3 sequence is 16 residues long. CDR3 protein: CASSSLAGGPHNEQFF. The CDR3 bases are TGCGCCAGCAGCTCCCTAGCGGGGGGGCCCCACAATGAGCAGTTCTTC.

The chain is built from TRBV11-2 and TRBJ1-2; weak D call: TRBD1 (5 bases). Trimming shortened V by 5 bases and J by 6 bases, and 22 bases separated the two germline ends. The CDR3 sequence is 16 residues long. Germline V gene lookup returns CDR1 SGHAT and CDR2 FQNNGV. This CDR3 reads CASSPTTGVPGDGYTF. CDR3 nucleotides: TGTGCCAGCAGCCCAACAACGGGGGTCCCTGGAGATGGCTACACCTTC. Looking up the rest from reference TRBV11-2 and TRBJ1-2 gives the full variable domain: EAGVAQSPRYKIIEKRQSVAFWCNPISGHATLYWYQQILGQGPKLLIQFQNNGVVDDSQLPKDRFSAERLKGVDSTLKIQPAKLEDSAVYLCASSPTTGVPGDGYTFGSGTRLTVV.

This clone was recorded once. CDR3 amino acids: CASSQGGEGSNQPQHF. CDR3 nucleotide sequence: TGCGCCAGCAGCCAGGGGGGGGAGGGGAGCAATCAGCCCCAGCATTTT. The gene calls are TRBV4-1 and TRBJ1-5, with D possibly being TRBD1 (5 bases). V was trimmed by 3 bases and J by 1 base, leaving 13 bases between them. Germline V gene sequence: CDR1 MGHRA, CDR2 YSYEKL. This CDR3 region has 16 residues.

The chain has TRBV5-1 and TRBJ2-7, with a weak D call TRBD1 (5 bases). The CDR3 length is 14 residues. CDR1 SGHRS and CDR2 YFSETQ come from the germline V gene. Trimming removed 2 bases at V and 6 bases at J, with 15 bases between. CDR3 protein: CASSLAQGIGEQYF. The CDR3 DNA follows: TGCGCCAGCAGCTTAGCGCAGGGAATCGGCGAGCAGTACTTC.

This chain connects TRBV5-4 to TRBJ2-3, with 10 bases matching TRBD2. Germline CDR1 reads SGHNT; CDR2 reads YYREEE (reference sequence). This CDR3 has 16 residues. Unmatched junction bases numbered 4, after V lost 0 bases and J lost 3 bases. CDR3 protein: CASSLDLAGVTDTQYF. The CDR3 DNA sequence: TGTGCCAGCAGCTTGGACCTAGCGGGAGTAACAGATACGCAGTATTTT.

The CDR3 here is CASSWGGLMNTEAFF. CDR3 nucleotides: TGTGCCAGCAGCTGGGGGGGCCTAATGAACACTGAAGCTTTCTTT. The chain combines TRBV5-8 with TRBJ1-1; the D gene is possibly TRBD1 (6 bases). Trimming shortened V by 3 bases and J by 0 bases, and 12 bases separated the two germline ends. Germline lookup yields CDR1 SGHTS and CDR2 YDEGEE. This CDR3 has 15 amino acids. The variable domain in full, completed from reference TRBV5-8 and TRBJ1-1, reads EAGVTQSPTHLIKTRGQQATLRCSPISGHTSVYWYQQALGLGLQFLLWYDEGEERNRGNFPPRFSGRQFPNYSSELNVNALELEDSALYLCASSWGGLMNTEAFFGQGTRLTVV.

The V and J genes are TRBV30 and TRBJ2-3; a weak D match, TRBD2 (6 bases). This CDR3 spans 14 amino acids. The germline gives CDR1 GTSNPN, CDR2 SVGIG (reference sequence). V lost 0 bases and J lost 4, with 11 bases in between. The CDR3 protein is CAWSVWRVADTQYF. Written as DNA, the CDR3 is TGTGCCTGGAGTGTATGGAGGGTCGCAGATACGCAGTATTTT.

The genes are TRBV7-2 and TRBJ2-4; TRBD1 agrees at 7 bases. Germline CDR1 is SGHTA and CDR2 is FQGNSA. The V and J ends lost 4 bases and 0 bases, in that order; junction bases with no gene match: 12. The CDR3 contains 18 residues. The CDR3 sequence: CASSSPKGTVIAKNIQYF. In nucleotides, the CDR3 is TGTGCCAGCAGCTCCCCAAAGGGGACAGTCATAGCCAAAAACATTCAGTACTTC.

The chain joins TRBV25-1 to TRBJ2-2, with D possibly being TRBD2 (5 bases). The CDR3 sequence is 13 residues long. V was clipped by 6 bases and J by 4 bases, with 9 bases between them. In germline, CDR1 is MGHDK, CDR2 SYGVNS. The CDR3 DNA follows: TGTGCCAGCAGCCCCGGAGGCACCGGGGAGCTGTTTTTT. Its translation: CASSPGGTGELFF.

In its sample, this clone was seen many times. This chain uses TRBV30 with TRBJ1-1; D is unresolved. The CDR3 consists of 13 residues. Trimming cost V 0 bases and J 8 bases, with 13 bases left between them. Germline-derived CDR1 and CDR2 are GTSNPN and SVGIG (reference sequence). Here the CDR3 reads CAWSVLTLSEAFF. The CDR3 DNA reads as TGTGCCTGGAGTGTACTGACTTTGTCCGAAGCTTTCTTT.

The chain is built from TRBV30 and TRBJ1-2, with D perhaps TRBD1 (6 bases). Germline V gene lookup returns CDR1 GTSNPN and CDR2 SVGIG (reference sequence). This CDR3 region has 15 residues. Between the trimmed V and J ends, which lost 0 bases and 0 bases, there was a span of 11 bases. This CDR3 reads CAWSVQGQANYGYTF. The DNA of the CDR3 is TGTGCCTGGAGTGTACAGGGTCAAGCTAACTATGGCTACACCTTC.

The CDR3: CSVRSSYNSPLHF. The CDR3, as DNA: TGCAGCGTGAGGAGCTCCTATAATTCACCCCTCCACTTT. The chain combines TRBV29-1 with TRBJ1-6, with D unclear. CDR1 SQVTM and CDR2 ANQGSEA come from the germline V gene. This CDR3 is 13 amino acids long. V lost 6 bases to trimming and J lost 0 bases, with 6 bases between them.